This is a list of T cell receptor beta chains from one sample in a study of graft-versus-host responses after intestinal transplantation. These receptors' antigens are unknown. Profiling relied on immunoSEQ multiplex PCR, and the TCRdb table lists in-frame clones only, not all of them. The sample lists over 120,000 clones, about 93% seen once, with around 0.2% in the top ten. The material was unstimulated CD4+ T cells sorted from spleen or lymph node cells, obtained before intestinal transplant. All receptors come from a human donor who received an intestinal transplant. Both conserved end residues are part of each CDR3. A D gene is named only where the DNA matches it firmly. A row's size may be missing; if present it is once, few, many or a size class.

v_gene: TRBV5-6
d_gene: NA
j_gene: TRBJ2-7
abundance: NA
CDR3nt: TGTGCCAGCAGCTTTATGATCCTCGGTGAGCAGTACTTC
CDR3aa: CASSFMILGEQYF

v_gene: TRBV9
d_gene: TRBD1
j_gene: TRBJ2-3
abundance: once
CDR3nt: TGTGCCAGCAGCGTAGGAGCTGGGACAGGGGGCGTAGATACGCAGTATTTT
CDR3aa: CASSVGAGTGGVDTQYF

v_gene: TRBV29-1
d_gene: NA
j_gene: TRBJ1-2
abundance: NA
CDR3nt: TGCAGCGTTGTGGTACAGAACTATGGCTACACCTTC
CDR3aa: CSVVVQNYGYTF

v_gene: TRBV18
d_gene: TRBD1
j_gene: TRBJ1-2
abundance: NA
CDR3nt: TGTGCCAGCTCACCATTGGCAGGGGGAGGCTACACCTTC
CDR3aa: CASSPLAGGGYTF

v_gene: TRBV27
d_gene: NA
j_gene: TRBJ2-7
abundance: NA
CDR3nt: TGTGCCAGCAGTGGGGGCATCTACGAGCAGTACTTC
CDR3aa: CASSGGIYEQYF

v_gene: TRBV5-1
d_gene: TRBD1
j_gene: TRBJ1-4
abundance: once
CDR3nt: TGCGCCAGCAGCGAGGACAGGGGGCGTGAAAAACTGTTTTTT
CDR3aa: CASSEDRGREKLFF

v_gene: TRBV7-2
d_gene: NA
j_gene: TRBJ2-7
abundance: NA
CDR3nt: TGTGCCAGCAGCCGGGACACCTTAAGAGGCGAGCAGTACTTC
CDR3aa: CASSRDTLRGEQYF

v_gene: TRBV30
d_gene: TRBD1
j_gene: TRBJ1-4
abundance: NA
CDR3nt: TGTGCCTGGAGTTTGACAGGGGGCTTGGAAAAACTGTTTTTT
CDR3aa: CAWSLTGGLEKLFF

v_gene: TRBV28
d_gene: NA
j_gene: TRBJ2-7
abundance: NA
CDR3nt: TGTGCCAGCAGTTTACCTAAGGACTACTCCTACGAGCAGTACTTC
CDR3aa: CASSLPKDYSYEQYF

v_gene: TRBV2
d_gene: NA
j_gene: TRBJ2-7
abundance: NA
CDR3nt: TGTGCCAGCAGAACCGGGCCCAACAGGGAGCAGTACTTC
CDR3aa: CASRTGPNREQYF

v_gene: TRBV2
d_gene: TRBD1
j_gene: TRBJ1-1
abundance: NA
CDR3nt: TGTGCCACCAGGGACAGGGTTGAAGCTTTCTTT
CDR3aa: CATRDRVEAFF

v_gene: TRBV27
d_gene: NA
j_gene: TRBJ2-5
abundance: once
CDR3nt: TGTGCCAGCTTCACGGGACCCTCGGGGACCCAGTACTTC
CDR3aa: CASFTGPSGTQYF

v_gene: TRBV7-2
d_gene: NA
j_gene: TRBJ2-7
abundance: NA
CDR3nt: TGTGCCAGCAGCTTAGCCGGATCATACGAGCAGTACTTC
CDR3aa: CASSLAGSYEQYF

v_gene: TRBV15
d_gene: NA
j_gene: TRBJ1-2
abundance: NA
CDR3nt: TGTGCCACCAGCAGAGTTGACGGGGGGTATGGCTACACCTTC
CDR3aa: CATSRVDGGYGYTF

v_gene: TRBV29-1
d_gene: NA
j_gene: TRBJ2-3
abundance: NA
CDR3nt: TGCAGCGCCCGAACGGCAGATACGCAGTATTTT
CDR3aa: CSARTADTQYF

v_gene: TRBV6-1
d_gene: NA
j_gene: TRBJ1-5
abundance: NA
CDR3nt: TGTGCCAGCAGTGATGTTTGGGATCGGCAGCCCCAGCATTTT
CDR3aa: CASSDVWDRQPQHF

v_gene: TRBV28
d_gene: TRBD1
j_gene: TRBJ1-1
abundance: NA
CDR3nt: TGTGCCAGCAGCCCCACAGGGGGGGCGCCGGTATCTAAAGCTTTCTTT
CDR3aa: CASSPTGGAPVSKAFF

v_gene: TRBV19
d_gene: TRBD2
j_gene: TRBJ2-2
abundance: NA
CDR3nt: TGTGCCAGTAGTAGGAGACTAGCGGGAGTGACGGGGGAGCTGTTTTTT
CDR3aa: CASSRRLAGVTGELFF

v_gene: TRBV19
d_gene: TRBD1
j_gene: TRBJ2-1
abundance: NA
CDR3nt: TGTGCCATCCAGACAGGGGGAGTCTACAATGAGCAGTTCTTC
CDR3aa: CAIQTGGVYNEQFF

v_gene: TRBV14
d_gene: TRBD2
j_gene: TRBJ2-7
abundance: NA
CDR3nt: TGTGCCAGCAGCCTCCCCGGGGGGGGACTTGGGGCCTACGAGCAGTACTTC
CDR3aa: CASSLPGGGLGAYEQYF

v_gene: TRBV5-6
d_gene: TRBD2
j_gene: TRBJ2-1
abundance: few
CDR3nt: TGTGCCAGCAGCTTGGACAGGACTAGCGTATTACAGTTCTTC
CDR3aa: CASSLDRTSVLQFF

v_gene: TRBV14
d_gene: TRBD2
j_gene: TRBJ2-5
abundance: once
CDR3nt: TGTGCCAGCAGCCCCGGACTAGCTTACGAGACCCAGTACTTC
CDR3aa: CASSPGLAYETQYF

v_gene: TRBV6-5
d_gene: NA
j_gene: TRBJ1-1
abundance: few
CDR3nt: TGTGCCAGCAGTGAACCGTTGAACACTGAAGCTTTCTTT
CDR3aa: CASSEPLNTEAFF

v_gene: TRBV28
d_gene: NA
j_gene: TRBJ2-7
abundance: once
CDR3nt: TGTGCCAGCAGTGCCCTGCTCCGGGACGAGCAGTACTTC
CDR3aa: CASSALLRDEQYF